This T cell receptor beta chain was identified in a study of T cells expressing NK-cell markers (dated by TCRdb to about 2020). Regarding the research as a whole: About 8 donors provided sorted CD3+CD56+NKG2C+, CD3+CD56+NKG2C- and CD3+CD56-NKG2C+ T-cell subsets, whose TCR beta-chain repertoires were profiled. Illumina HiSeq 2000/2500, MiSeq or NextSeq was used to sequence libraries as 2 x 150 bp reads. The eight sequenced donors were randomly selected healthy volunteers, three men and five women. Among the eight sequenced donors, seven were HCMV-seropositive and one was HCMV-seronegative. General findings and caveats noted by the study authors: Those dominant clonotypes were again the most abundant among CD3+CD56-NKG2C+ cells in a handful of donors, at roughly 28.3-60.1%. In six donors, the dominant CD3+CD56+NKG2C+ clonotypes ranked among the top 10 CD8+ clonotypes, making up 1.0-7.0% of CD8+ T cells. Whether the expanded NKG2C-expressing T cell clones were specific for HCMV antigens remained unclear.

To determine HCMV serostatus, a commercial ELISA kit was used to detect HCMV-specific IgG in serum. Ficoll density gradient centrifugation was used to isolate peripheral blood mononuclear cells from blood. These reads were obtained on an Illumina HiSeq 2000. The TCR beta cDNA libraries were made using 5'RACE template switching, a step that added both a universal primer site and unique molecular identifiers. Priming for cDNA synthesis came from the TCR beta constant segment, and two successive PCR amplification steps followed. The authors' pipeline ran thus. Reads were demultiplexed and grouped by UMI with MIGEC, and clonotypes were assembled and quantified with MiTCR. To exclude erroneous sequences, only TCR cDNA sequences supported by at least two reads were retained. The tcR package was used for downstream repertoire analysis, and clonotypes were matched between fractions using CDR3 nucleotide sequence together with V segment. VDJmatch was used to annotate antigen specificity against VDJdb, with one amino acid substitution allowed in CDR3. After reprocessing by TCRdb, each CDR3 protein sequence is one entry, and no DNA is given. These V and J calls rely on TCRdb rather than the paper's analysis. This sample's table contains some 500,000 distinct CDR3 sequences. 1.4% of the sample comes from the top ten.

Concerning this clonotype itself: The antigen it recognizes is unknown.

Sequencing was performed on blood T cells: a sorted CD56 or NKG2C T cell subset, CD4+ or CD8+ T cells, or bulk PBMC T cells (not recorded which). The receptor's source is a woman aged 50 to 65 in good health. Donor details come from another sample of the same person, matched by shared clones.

The CDR3 in this case is CASSFSISGRGNEQFF. The chain is encoded by TRBV12-3 or TRBV12-4 joined to TRBJ2-1; TCRdb's assignment of TRBD2 cannot be checked, as there is no DNA. From the cysteine through the phenylalanine, the CDR3 covers 16 amino acids. No DNA sequence is on record.